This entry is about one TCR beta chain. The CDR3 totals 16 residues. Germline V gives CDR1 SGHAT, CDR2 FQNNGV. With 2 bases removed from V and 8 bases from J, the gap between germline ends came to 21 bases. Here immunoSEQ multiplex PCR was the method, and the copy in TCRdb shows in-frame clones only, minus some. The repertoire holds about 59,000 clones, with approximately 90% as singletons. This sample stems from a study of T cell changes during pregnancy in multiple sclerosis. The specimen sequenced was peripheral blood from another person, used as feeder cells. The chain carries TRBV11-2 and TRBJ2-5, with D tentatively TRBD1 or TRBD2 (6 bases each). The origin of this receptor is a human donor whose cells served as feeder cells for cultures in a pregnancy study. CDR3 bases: TGTGCCAGCAGCTTATATAGTTGGGGGGCCTCCTTAACCCAGTACTTC. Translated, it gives CASSLYSWGASLTQYF.